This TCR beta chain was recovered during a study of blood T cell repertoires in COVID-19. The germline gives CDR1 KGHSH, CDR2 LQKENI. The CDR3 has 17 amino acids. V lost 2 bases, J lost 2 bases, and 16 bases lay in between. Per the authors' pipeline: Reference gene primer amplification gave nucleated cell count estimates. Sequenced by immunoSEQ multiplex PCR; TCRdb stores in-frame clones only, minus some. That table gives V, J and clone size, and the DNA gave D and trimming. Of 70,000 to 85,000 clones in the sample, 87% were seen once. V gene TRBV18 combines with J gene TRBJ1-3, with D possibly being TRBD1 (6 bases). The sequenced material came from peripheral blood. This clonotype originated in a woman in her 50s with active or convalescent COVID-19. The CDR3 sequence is CASSPTGTNLPGNTIYF. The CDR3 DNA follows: TGTGCCAGCTCACCAACCGGGACAAACCTCCCTGGAAACACCATATATTTT.